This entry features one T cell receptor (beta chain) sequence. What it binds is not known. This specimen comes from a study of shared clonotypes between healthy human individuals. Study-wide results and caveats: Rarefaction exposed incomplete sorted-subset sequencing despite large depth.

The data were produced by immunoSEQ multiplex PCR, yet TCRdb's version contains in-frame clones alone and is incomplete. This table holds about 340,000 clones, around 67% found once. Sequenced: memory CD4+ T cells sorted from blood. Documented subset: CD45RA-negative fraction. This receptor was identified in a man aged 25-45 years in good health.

The CDR3 region has the DNA TGTGCCAGCTCACTCGGAGGGAGGGGAATGAACATTCAGTACTTC. Amino acids: CASSLGGRGMNIQYF. The rearrangement uses TRBV18 and TRBJ2-4, with TRBD2 identical over 7 bases. Looked up from germline, CDR1 is KGHSH and CDR2 is LQKENI. V trimming: 4 bases; J trimming: 7 bases; junction bases outside the gene matches: 10. This CDR3 region has 15 residues.